The source of this T cell receptor beta chain is a study of regulatory T cells in long-lasting Graves disease listed by TCRdb under 2021. Turning to the overall study: Persistent Graves' disease was defined as antithyroid drug treatment for over 5 years with persistently positive TSH receptor autoantibodies. The study was registered as a clinical trial and conducted in China. Antithyroid drugs had been taken for approximately 10 years on average by persistent Graves' disease patients in the clinical cohort. Patients with persistent Graves' disease were compared with patients with newly diagnosed Graves' disease using TCR sequencing and RNA sequencing of peripheral blood. A total of approximately 35 samples were covered by TCR sequencing, comprising some 13 persistent and around 20 newly diagnosed Graves' disease patients.

Library preparation employed multiplex PCR. The sample was run on an Illumina HiSeq 4000. To build TCR beta libraries, CDR3 regions were amplified by Arm-PCR using iRepertoire HTBI primers. PCR products were gel purified before sequencing. Turning to the authors' computational methods: A total of around 59 TRBV and approximately 15 TRBJ segments were identified across samples and were used for gene usage analysis of CDR3 amino acid clonotypes. Filtered high-quality paired reads were merged into contigs using COPE and FqMerger. BLAST was used to align contigs to the IMGT TRBV, TRBD and TRBJ reference genes, and CDR3 was defined following IMGT. Clonotypes above 0.1% frequency were classified as highly expanded clones. Shannon entropy served as the measure of repertoire diversity, while the Gini coefficient captured V-J evenness. A clonotype was considered public if more than one individual shared it. TCRdb reprocessed the public reads (quality trimming at Q25 with fastp, clone calling with MiXCR) and kept in-frame beta chains. Each entry is one CDR3 protein sequence, shown with its most common DNA and genes. The V and J calls follow TCRdb's processing rather than the paper's. This sample has more than 300,000 distinct CDR3 sequences in its table, and roughly 24% of those were observed once. The ten largest account for 25% to 30% of the sample.

Measured from the cysteine to the phenylalanine, the CDR3 is 14 residues long. Just CDR3 DNA is preserved here, 42 bases in frame from base 1. CDR1 and CDR2 are drawn from the germline V gene (reference sequence): SGHKS, YYEKEE. The germline ends are 7 bases apart after V is trimmed by 0 bases and J by 6 bases. General findings and caveats noted by the study authors: Preferential use of TRBV28, TRBJ1-2 and TRBJ2-5 was observed in persistent disease, whereas TRBV20-1 and TRBJ2-1 were favored in newly diagnosed disease. The study examined only peripheral blood because the primary lesion, thyroid tissue, could not be accessed. Persistent patients shared more public clonotypes among themselves (around 3,000) than newly diagnosed patients did (more than 950). Lower TCR Shannon entropy and fewer highly expanded clones were observed in persistent Graves' disease patients than in newly diagnosed patients, which suggested clonal expansion. The small sample size was acknowledged by the authors as a limitation that may reduce accuracy. Only the TCR beta chain was sequenced and analyzed.

This clonotype was detected only a few times. Its binding antigen is unknown. Qualities for individual bases were not recorded, and no much larger clone is one base off. The sample's time point label is to be understood as: persistent/refractory GD, antithyroid drugs over 5 years with positive TRAb. For both TCR sequencing and RNA sequencing, RNA was extracted from PBMCs using TRIzol. Graves' disease was diagnosed according to American Thyroid Association guidelines. The patients came from an endocrinology department in Xi'an, China. Each patient gave 7.5 to 10 milliliters of peripheral blood, collected in an EDTA anticoagulant tube. PBMCs were isolated by Ficoll Paque Plus density gradient separation without further T cell sorting. An Agilent 2100 Bioanalyzer and agarose gel were used to assess RNA quality, and a NanoDrop 2000 was used to measure RNA concentration.

This sample comprised peripheral blood mononuclear cells (PBMCs), obtained when the disease was refractory, from a patient treated with antithyroid drugs. The V and J segments used are TRBV5-5 and TRBJ1-6; TRBD1 might be the D gene, on 5 matching bases. This TCR was recovered from a woman in her thirties or forties with Graves disease. Donor details come from another sample of the same person, matched by shared clones. The nucleotide sequence is given as TGTGCCAGCAGCTTGGACAGGATTAATTCACCCCTCCACTTT. It translates as CASSLDRINSPLHF.